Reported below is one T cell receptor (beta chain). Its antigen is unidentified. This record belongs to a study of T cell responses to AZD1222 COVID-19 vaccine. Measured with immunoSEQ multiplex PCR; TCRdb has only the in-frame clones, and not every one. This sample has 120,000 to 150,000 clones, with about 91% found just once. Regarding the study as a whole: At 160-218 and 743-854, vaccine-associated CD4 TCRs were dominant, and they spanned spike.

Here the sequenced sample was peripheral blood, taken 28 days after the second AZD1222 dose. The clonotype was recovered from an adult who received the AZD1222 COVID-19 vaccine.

CDR3 sequence: CATESGDSSYEQYF. The CDR3 bases are TGTGCCACCGAGTCCGGGGACAGCTCCTACGAGCAGTACTTC. The V gene is TRBV19, the J gene TRBJ2-7; 7 bases align to TRBD1. The germline CDR1 and CDR2 sequences are LNHDA and SQIVND (reference sequence). The CDR3 sequence is 14 residues long. V was clipped by 10 bases and J by 0 bases; unmatched bases: 9.